This T cell receptor beta chain originates from a study of cytomegalovirus exposure and HLA in healthy donors. Whole-study context: Earlier work reported roughly 120 million unique TCR beta sequences from roughly 180 million T cells.

Study conclusions and caveats: Per a prior analysis, the majority of TCR beta V segments were productive roughly 87% or roughly 30% of the time. In a later analysis, TCR beta V- and J-gene trimming showed a link to a missense DCLRE1C variant. In a later analysis, donors in an Asian-associated ancestry cluster reportedly had fewer N-insertions in productive TCRs than the cohort mean.

The PCR used 60 Vbeta and 13 Jbeta primers. Sequenced by immunoSEQ multiplex PCR; TCRdb stores in-frame clones only, minus some. The sample lists 200,000 to 250,000 clones; less than 85% were seen once. On this clone: The antigen remains undetermined.

This CDR3 region has 15 residues. V was clipped by 11 bases and J by 5 bases, with 23 bases between them. Germline CDR1 is ENHRY and CDR2 is SYGVKD. Sequencing input: PBMCs. The receptor's source is a man aged 18 to 29 in good health and CMV-seronegative. The chain links TRBV10-3 to TRBJ2-3, with D possibly TRBD2 on 6 matching bases. The CDR3 reads CAYQVDGSPGDTQYF. Written as DNA, the CDR3 is TGTGCCTATCAAGTGGACGGGAGCCCCGGAGATACGCAGTATTTT.